These 25 T cell receptor beta chains originate from one sample sequenced in a study of OX40 agonist ivuxolimab in advanced cancers. Libraries were built with the immunoSEQ multiplex PCR assay. As stored in TCRdb, this immuneACCESS dataset retains in-frame rearrangements with V and J assigned. A fraction of the clones does not appear; measured against another copy, unresolved V genes explain less than half of the discrepancy, and the remainder lacks a known reason. Recorded for this sample are 25,000 to 40,000 clones; 84% of them occurred a single time. The ten largest clones capture 9% to 15% of the sample. The sample in question was CD4+ or CD8+ T cells sorted from blood, obtained in a trial of the OX40 agonist ivuxolimab. The receptors derive from an adult with an advanced solid tumor such as melanoma, head and neck, liver or kidney cancer.

This chain connects TRBV19 to TRBJ1-1; D not resolved. V gave up 6 bases and J gave up 0 bases, with 8 bases separating them. The CDR3 covers 13 residues. CDR1 is LNHDA, CDR2 SQIVND, per germline (reference sequence). Here the CDR3 DNA reads TGTGCCAGTAGCGTCCATCTGAACACTGAAGCTTTCTTT. Translated: CASSVHLNTEAFF.

The chain carries TRBV4-1 and TRBJ2-1; TRBD1 matches 7 bases. The CDR3 extends over 17 amino acids. The ends lost 1 base at V and 0 bases at J; junction bases unmatched: 6. CDR1 MGHRA and CDR2 YSYEKL come from the germline V gene. This CDR3 is CASSQVVSGGSYNEQFF. The CDR3 region has the DNA TGCGCCAGCAGCCAAGTCGTATCAGGGGGCTCCTACAATGAGCAGTTCTTC.

This sequence joins TRBV27 and TRBJ1-5; D not resolved. Germline V CDR1 and CDR2: MNHEY, SMNVEV (reference sequence). The CDR3 consists of 13 residues. V lost 3 bases, J lost 3 bases, and 6 bases lay in between. CDR3 sequence: CASSLRPNQPQHF. For the CDR3, the DNA is TGTGCCAGCAGTTTGAGGCCCAATCAGCCCCAGCATTTT.

The chain joins TRBV5-1 to TRBJ2-7; D perhaps matches TRBD1 (5 bases). The V end lost 4 bases, the J end lost 4 bases, and 15 bases lay between the germline ends. Germline-derived CDR1 and CDR2 are SGHRS and YFSETQ. This CDR3 comprises 14 residues. CDR3 sequence (DNA): TGCGCCAGCAGCCACGACAGTGATTTTTACGAGCAGTACTTC. Its protein product is CASSHDSDFYEQYF.

This clone appeared once. The CDR3 spells CASSPRLAESTDTQYF. The CDR3 DNA reads as TGCGCCAGCAGCCCGCGACTAGCGGAGAGCACAGATACGCAGTATTTT. The chain joins TRBV4-3 to TRBJ2-3; 9 bases align to TRBD2. Per the germline V gene, CDR1 is LGHNA and CDR2 is YSLEER. V shed 4 bases and J 0 bases; nucleotides not matched to a gene: 5. The CDR3 runs 16 residues.

The genes are TRBV6-1 and TRBJ2-7; D uncertain. The CDR3 is made up of 17 amino acids. From germline, CDR1 is MNHNS and CDR2 SASEGT. V lost 2 bases, J lost 4 bases, and 21 bases lay in between. The DNA for the CDR3 is TGTGCCAGCAGTGAAAGACCGTCCCGTGGTTTTCGGTACGAGCAGTACTTC. Amino acids: CASSERPSRGFRYEQYF.

The CDR3 loop is CAWSEGASPFTDTQYF. As DNA, the CDR3 is TGTGCCTGGAGTGAGGGCGCTAGTCCCTTCACAGATACGCAGTATTTT. The chain joins TRBV30 to TRBJ2-3, with unresolved D. V shed 1 base and J shed 2 bases, with 16 bases lying between them. This CDR3 has 16 amino acids. Germline V gene sequence: CDR1 GTSNPN, CDR2 SVGIG (reference sequence).

V and J are TRBV29-1 and TRBJ1-1; D remains ambiguous. V was pared by 0 bases and J by 4 bases, with 9 bases between. The CDR3 is 13 amino acids. In germline, CDR1 is SQVTM, CDR2 ANQGSEA. The CDR3 spells CSVEEIGITEAFF. The CDR3 bases are TGCAGCGTTGAAGAGATAGGGATCACTGAAGCTTTCTTT.

The count of this clone is one. The chain employs TRBV27 and TRBJ2-7; D uncertain. Germline CDR1 is MNHEY and CDR2 is SMNVEV (reference sequence). The CDR3 loop spans 14 amino acids. Trimming removed 3 bases from V and 3 bases from J, with 12 bases in between. The CDR3 nucleotides read TGTGCCAGCAGTTTGGACGAAAAGTTCTACGAGCAGTACTTC. Translated: CASSLDEKFYEQYF.

The CDR3 spells CASSLGYRGSTDTQYF. In DNA form, the CDR3 reads TGTGCCAGCAGCTTAGGCTACAGGGGGAGCACAGATACGCAGTATTTT. The chain is built from TRBV13 and TRBJ2-3; 8 bases are a match to TRBD1. Germline values: CDR1 PRHDT, CDR2 FYEKMQ (reference sequence). The CDR3 has 16 residues. The V and J ends lost 0 bases and 0 bases, in that order; junction bases with no gene match: 2.

Here the CDR3 DNA reads TGTGCCAGCAGCCGGGGAATCGAGGAGACCCAGTACTTC. Translating it yields CASSRGIEETQYF. The rearrangement links TRBV7-8 to TRBJ2-5; D is possibly TRBD2 (5 bases). The CDR3 sequence is 13 residues long. The germline gives CDR1 SGHVS, CDR2 FQNEAQ. V was cut by 5 bases and J by 5 bases, with 12 bases left in between.

This sequence joins TRBV2 and TRBJ2-7, with D unclear. The CDR3 is 12 amino acids. The V gene lost 11 bases and the J gene lost 3 bases, with 14 bases spanning the gap. The V gene's germline CDR1 is SNHLY and CDR2 FYNNEI. The CDR3 nucleotides are TGTGCCCACAGAGGTCCCAACTACGAGCAGTACTTC. It yields the protein CAHRGPNYEQYF.

This clone has a handful of counts. The chain joins TRBV7-2 to TRBJ2-2; 7 nucleotides align to TRBD1. CDR3 length: 19 amino acids. The V gene's germline CDR1 is SGHTA and CDR2 FQGNSA. After removal of 1 base from V and 2 bases from J, the junction contained 13 bases not matched to a gene. In DNA, the CDR3 is TGTGCCAGCAGCTTAGGCCGGGGAAGGGACAGCACTAACACCGGGGAGCTGTTTTTT. It is translated as CASSLGRGRDSTNTGELFF.

The J gene is TRBJ2-5, the V gene TRBV9; maybe TRBD2 (6 bases). With 3 bases removed from V and 2 bases from J, the gap between germline ends came to 8 bases. The length of the CDR3 is 13 residues. Germline CDR1 SGDLS, CDR2 YYNGEE. CDR3 nucleotide sequence: TGTGCCAGCAGCGGGACTAAACAAGAGACCCAGTACTTC. Translating it yields CASSGTKQETQYF.

This clone appeared once. This sequence joins TRBV11-2 and TRBJ1-2; D may be TRBD1 (5 bases). V dropped 4 bases and J dropped 6 bases, with 24 bases sitting between them. This CDR3 comprises 17 residues. Germline lookup yields CDR1 SGHAT and CDR2 FQNNGV. The CDR3 spells CASSSSPARASSDGYTF. The DNA of the CDR3 is TGTGCCAGCAGCTCATCCCCCGCCAGGGCCAGCTCGGATGGCTACACCTTC.

The rearrangement joins TRBV5-5 to TRBJ2-5; the D is unclear. The CDR3 covers 15 residues. The germline V gene encodes CDR1 SGHKS and CDR2 YYEKEE (reference sequence). V was trimmed by 4 bases and J by 1 base, leaving 14 bases between them. CDR3: CASSLLWGSQETQYF. For the CDR3, the DNA is TGTGCCAGCAGCCTACTATGGGGAAGCCAAGAGACCCAGTACTTC.

The V call is TRBV28, the J call TRBJ1-1; 7 bases agree with TRBD1. The length of the CDR3 is 16 residues. CDR1 is MDHEN and CDR2 is SYDVKM in the germline V gene. V was pared by 2 bases and J by 10 bases, with 16 bases of the junction left unmatched. The CDR3 nucleotides are TGTGCCAGCAGTTTAGGGCTGGGACAGTTCCACTCGCGAGCTTTCTTT. It yields the protein CASSLGLGQFHSRAFF.

The genes are TRBV5-6 and TRBJ2-1, with 7 bases that match TRBD1. The germline gives CDR1 SGHDT, CDR2 YYEEEE. Trimming cost V 4 bases and J 5 bases; bases outside gene matches: 18. The CDR3 contains 18 residues. The CDR3 DNA sequence: TGTGCCAGCAGCGGGCGGATGTGGGACAGTCAGTACCACAATGAGCAGTTCTTC. Protein product: CASSGRMWDSQYHNEQFF.

The chain joins TRBV2 to TRBJ1-2; D might be TRBD1 (6 bases). CDR1 and CDR2 from the germline V gene are SNHLY and FYNNEI. CDR3 size: 14 residues. The V end was cut by 8 bases, the J end by 4 bases, with 17 bases between. The CDR3 DNA follows: TGTGCCAGCGGGGGGCTTGAGATTCCCTATGGCTACACCTTC. Translating gives CASGGLEIPYGYTF.

The gene calls are TRBV7-9 and TRBJ2-1, with D possibly being TRBD2 (6 bases). The CDR3 consists of 15 residues. V shed 4 bases and J shed 1 base, with 11 bases lying between them. Germline V lookup: CDR1 SEHNR, CDR2 FQNEAQ (reference sequence). CDR3 in amino acids: CASSSGTASYNEQFF. The CDR3 nucleotides read TGTGCCAGCAGCTCCGGGACTGCTTCCTACAATGAGCAGTTCTTC.

This rearrangement joins TRBV4-1 to TRBJ1-2; D unclear. Trimming stripped 0 bases from V and 2 bases from J, with 4 bases between. The germline CDR1 and CDR2 sequences are MGHRA and YSYEKL. The CDR3 contains 13 residues. CDR3 nucleotide sequence: TGCGCCAGCAGCCAAGATTTCAACTATGGCTACACCTTC. Encoded protein: CASSQDFNYGYTF.

The J gene is TRBJ1-2, the V gene TRBV28, with TRBD1 matching 8 bases. V trimming: 2 bases; J trimming: 8 bases; junction bases outside the gene matches: 13. The germline V gene has CDR1 MDHEN and CDR2 SYDVKM. CDR3 length: 16 amino acids. The DNA of the CDR3 is TGTGCCAGCAGTTTACTGGGACAGGCGGTCTTTTCGGGCTACACCTTC. The encoded protein is CASSLLGQAVFSGYTF.

This clone was counted a single time. The genes are TRBV11-2 and TRBJ1-4, with no clear D. V was cut by 0 bases and J by 0 bases, with 5 bases left in between. Germline V gives CDR1 SGHAT, CDR2 FQNNGV. This CDR3 is built from 15 residues. Here the CDR3 DNA reads TGTGCCAGCAGCTTAGAGACATCAACTAATGAAAAACTGTTTTTT. Translation: CASSLETSTNEKLFF.

A few counts support this clone. V and J are TRBV6-1 and TRBJ2-3; 8 bases map to TRBD2. The germline CDR1 and CDR2 sequences are MNHNS and SASEGT. The junction had 5 bases not matched to a gene; V was cut back by 1 base and J by 2 bases. The CDR3 is made up of 16 amino acids. CDR3 in DNA: TGTGCCAGCAGTGAAGTCGCGGGAGGATCCACAGATACGCAGTATTTT. Protein sequence: CASSEVAGGSTDTQYF.

V and J are TRBV11-1 and TRBJ2-7; 7 bases are shared with TRBD2. V lost 1 base and J lost 5; bases outside the gene matches: 11. This CDR3 comprises 16 residues. Germline CDR1 is SGHAT and CDR2 is FQDESV (reference sequence). The CDR3 nucleotides are TGTGCCAGCAGCTTAGGGGACTACAACACCTGGGACGAGCAGTACTTC. This sequence encodes CASSLGDYNTWDEQYF.